These 3 T cell receptor beta chains came from one sample sequenced in a study of spatial heterogeneity in lung cancer. Study findings and constraints: Tumor mutation counts were tracked by expanded intratumoral alpha and beta TCR counts.

TCRdb recomputed calls from the 5' RACE reads with MiXCR, one row per CDR3 protein. This sample has about 6,900 distinct CDR3 sequences; about 12% occur once, and the top ten carry roughly 22%. These receptors' antigens are unknown. Indicated time point: sample taken at primary tumor resection. Sequences were derived from lung tumor tissue, sampled at surgery. These receptors were collected from a male donor with early-stage non-small cell lung cancer.

Ten or more counts support this clonotype. This beta chain is a stray read from a library made for alpha chains; its abundance is not meaningful. The J gene is TRBJ2-7, the V gene TRBV11-2; no firm D call. V gave up 5 bases and J gave up 2 bases, with 10 bases separating them. This CDR3 has 13 amino acids. Germline CDR1 is SGHAT and CDR2 is FQNNGV. CDR3 protein: CASSLQTAYEQYF. The CDR3 DNA sequence: TGTGCCAGCAGCCTCCAAACGGCCTACGAGCAGTACTTC.

This clonotype was counted a single time. This beta chain came through as a stray read in a library set up for alpha chains, and its size says little. The CDR3 reads CASSVGQMNTEAFF. The DNA for the CDR3 is TGCGCCAGCAGCGTGGGACAGATGAACACTGAAGCTTTCTTT. The gene calls are TRBV5-1 and TRBJ1-1, with TRBD1 matching 7 bases. The CDR3 extends over 14 amino acids. CDR1 and CDR2 (germline): SGHRS, YFSETQ. Trimming cost V 4 bases and J 0 bases; bases outside gene matches: 3.

Of note for this clonotype: The library was prepared for alpha chains; this beta chain is a stray read, so its frequency means little. The chain joins TRBV12-3 or TRBV12-4 to TRBJ2-7; TRBD2 matches at 13 bases. With 7 bases clipped from V and 6 bases from J, the junction kept 3 bases outside the gene matches. CDR3 size: 13 residues. The CDR3 nucleotides read TGTGCCAGCACCCGGACTAGCGGGGGCGAGCAGTACTTC. It is translated as CASTRTSGGEQYF.